The T cell receptor beta chain described here comes from a study of blood T cell repertoires in COVID-19. Method: immunoSEQ multiplex PCR; TCRdb's copy keeps in-frame clones and lacks some. The data show fewer than 500,000 clones, 80% to 90% seen once. J was trimmed by 4 bases and V by 4 bases; bases with no gene match: 9. CDR3 length equals 15 residues. The germline V gene encodes CDR1 SGHVS and CDR2 FNYEAQ. The TCR sequence derives from a man younger than 40 who had recovered from COVID-19. The sequenced sample was PBMCs or T cells enriched from blood (not recorded which). The chain employs TRBV7-6 and TRBJ2-7; 8 bases are shared with TRBD1. The CDR3 region has the DNA TGTGCCAGCAGCTCCGGACAGGGTGGGGGTTACGAGCAGTACTTC. The encoded protein is CASSSGQGGGYEQYF.